This T cell receptor beta chain was identified during a study of identifying expanded T cells in peripheral blood. The study, taken as a whole, reports: Differentially abundant clones: roughly 1.2 between replicates, about 15 at 2 to 3 weeks, over 18 at four. Clone count variance between approximately 2-week samples rose with total template count.

Of note for this clone: The antigen is not known.

The assay was immunoSEQ multiplex PCR, and TCRdb's table has in-frame clones only and misses some. The sample lists 95,000 to 100,000 clones; around nine tenths were seen once. Collection occurred without any documented infections or immune events in donors. The V and J ends lost 6 bases and 4 bases, in that order; junction bases with no gene match: 5. The CDR3 runs 13 residues. Germline assignment: CDR1 LNHDA and CDR2 SQIVND (reference sequence). The V gene is TRBV19, the J gene TRBJ1-2; 7 bases match TRBD1. This receptor was identified in a person aged 18 to 70 in good health. Sequencing was performed on blood. The CDR3 protein is CASSMGQLYGYTF. CDR3 DNA sequence: TGTGCCAGTAGCATGGGACAGCTCTATGGCTACACCTTC.